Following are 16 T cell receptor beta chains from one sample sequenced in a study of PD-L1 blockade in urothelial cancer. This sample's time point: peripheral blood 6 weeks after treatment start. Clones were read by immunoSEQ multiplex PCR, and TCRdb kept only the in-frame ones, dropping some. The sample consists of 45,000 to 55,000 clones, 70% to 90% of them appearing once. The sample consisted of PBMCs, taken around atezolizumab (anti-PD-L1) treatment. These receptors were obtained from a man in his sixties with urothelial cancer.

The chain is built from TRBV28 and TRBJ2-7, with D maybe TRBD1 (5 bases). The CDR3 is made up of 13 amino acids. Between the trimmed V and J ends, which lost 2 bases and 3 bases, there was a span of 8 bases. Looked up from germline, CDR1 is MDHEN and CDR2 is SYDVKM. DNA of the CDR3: TGTGCCAGCAGTTTAGGACATTTCTACGAGCAGTACTTC. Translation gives CASSLGHFYEQYF.

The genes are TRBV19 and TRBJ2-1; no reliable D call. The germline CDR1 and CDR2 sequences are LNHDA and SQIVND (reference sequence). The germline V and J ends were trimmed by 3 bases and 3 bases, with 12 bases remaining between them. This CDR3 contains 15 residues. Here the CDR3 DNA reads TGTGCCAGTAGTATCGGGTCCGGAGACTACAATGAGCAGTTCTTC. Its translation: CASSIGSGDYNEQFF.

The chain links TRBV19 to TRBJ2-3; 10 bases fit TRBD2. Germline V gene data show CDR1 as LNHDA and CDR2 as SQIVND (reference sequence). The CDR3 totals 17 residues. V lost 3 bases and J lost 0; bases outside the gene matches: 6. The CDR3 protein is CASSIAATSGSTDTQYF. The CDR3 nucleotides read TGTGCCAGTAGTATTGCAGCGACTAGCGGGAGCACAGATACGCAGTATTTT.

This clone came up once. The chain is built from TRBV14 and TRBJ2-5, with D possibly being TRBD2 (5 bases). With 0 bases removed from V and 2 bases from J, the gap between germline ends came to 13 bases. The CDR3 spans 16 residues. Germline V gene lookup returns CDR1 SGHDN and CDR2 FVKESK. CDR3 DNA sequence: TGTGCCAGCAGCCAAGATTGGGTGAGAGGGCAAGAGACCCAGTACTTC. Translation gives CASSQDWVRGQETQYF.

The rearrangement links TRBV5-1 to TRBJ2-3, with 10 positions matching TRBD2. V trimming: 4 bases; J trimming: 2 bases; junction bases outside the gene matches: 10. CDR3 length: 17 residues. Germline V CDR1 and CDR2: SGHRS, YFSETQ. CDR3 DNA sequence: TGCGCCAGCAGCCCACGGACTAGCGGTGGGACCACAGATACGCAGTATTTT. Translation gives CASSPRTSGGTTDTQYF.

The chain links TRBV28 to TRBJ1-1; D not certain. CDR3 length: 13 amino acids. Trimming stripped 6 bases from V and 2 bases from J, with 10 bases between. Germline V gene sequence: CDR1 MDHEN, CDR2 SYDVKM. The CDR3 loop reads CASRKTINTEAFF. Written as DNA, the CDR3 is TGTGCCAGCAGAAAAACAATAAACACTGAAGCTTTCTTT.

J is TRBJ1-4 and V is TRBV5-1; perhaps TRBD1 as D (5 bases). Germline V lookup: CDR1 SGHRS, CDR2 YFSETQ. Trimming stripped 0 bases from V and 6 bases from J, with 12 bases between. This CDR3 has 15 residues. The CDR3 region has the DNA TGCGCCAGCAGCTTGGCCCCGGGGGGGGATGAAAAACTGTTTTTT. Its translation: CASSLAPGGDEKLFF.

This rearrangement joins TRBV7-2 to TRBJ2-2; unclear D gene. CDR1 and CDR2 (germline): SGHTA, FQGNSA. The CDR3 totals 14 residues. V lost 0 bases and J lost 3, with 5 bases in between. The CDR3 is CASSLAFDTGELFF. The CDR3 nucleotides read TGTGCCAGCAGCTTAGCGTTCGACACCGGGGAGCTGTTTTTT.

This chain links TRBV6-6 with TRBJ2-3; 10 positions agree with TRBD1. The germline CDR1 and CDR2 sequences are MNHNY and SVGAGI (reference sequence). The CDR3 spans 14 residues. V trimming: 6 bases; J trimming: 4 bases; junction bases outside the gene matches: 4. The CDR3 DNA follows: TGTGCCAGCAGGGGACAGGGGTATTCAGATACGCAGTATTTT. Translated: CASRGQGYSDTQYF.

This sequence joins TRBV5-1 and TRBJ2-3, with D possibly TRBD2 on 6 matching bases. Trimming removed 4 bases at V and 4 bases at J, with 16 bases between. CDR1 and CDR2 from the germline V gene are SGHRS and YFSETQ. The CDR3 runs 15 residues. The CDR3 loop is CASSPESTSPDTQYF. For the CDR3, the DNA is TGCGCCAGCAGCCCGGAATCGACTAGTCCAGATACGCAGTATTTT.

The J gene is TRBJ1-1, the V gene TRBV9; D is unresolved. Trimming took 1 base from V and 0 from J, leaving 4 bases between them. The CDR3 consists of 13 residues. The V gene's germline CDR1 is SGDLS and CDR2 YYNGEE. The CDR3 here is CASSVQVNTEAFF. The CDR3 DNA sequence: TGTGCCAGCAGCGTACAGGTGAACACTGAAGCTTTCTTT.

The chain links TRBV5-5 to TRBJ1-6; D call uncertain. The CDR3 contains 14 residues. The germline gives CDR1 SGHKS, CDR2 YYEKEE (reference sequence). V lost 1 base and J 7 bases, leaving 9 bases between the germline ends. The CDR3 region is CASSLYSSNSPLHF. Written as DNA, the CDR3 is TGTGCCAGCAGCTTGTACTCATCCAATTCACCCCTCCACTTT.

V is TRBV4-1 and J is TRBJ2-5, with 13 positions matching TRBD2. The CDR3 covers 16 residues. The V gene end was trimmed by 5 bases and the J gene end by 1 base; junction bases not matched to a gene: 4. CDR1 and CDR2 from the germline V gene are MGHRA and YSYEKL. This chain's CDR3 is CASSTGLAGAQETQYF. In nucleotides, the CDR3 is TGCGCCAGCAGCACTGGACTAGCGGGAGCCCAAGAGACCCAGTACTTC.

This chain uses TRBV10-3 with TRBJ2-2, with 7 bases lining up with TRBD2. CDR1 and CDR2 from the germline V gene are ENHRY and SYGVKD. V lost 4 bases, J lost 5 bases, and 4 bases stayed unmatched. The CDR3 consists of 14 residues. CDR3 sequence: CAISVSSGTGELFF. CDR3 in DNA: TGTGCCATCAGTGTGAGTAGCGGGACCGGGGAGCTGTTTTTT.

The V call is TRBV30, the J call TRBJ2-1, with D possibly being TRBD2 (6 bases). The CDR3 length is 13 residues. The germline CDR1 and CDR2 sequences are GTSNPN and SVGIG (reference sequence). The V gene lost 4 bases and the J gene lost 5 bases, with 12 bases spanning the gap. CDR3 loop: CAWTRGGDNEQFF. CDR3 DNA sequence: TGTGCCTGGACTCGGGGCGGGGACAATGAGCAGTTCTTC.

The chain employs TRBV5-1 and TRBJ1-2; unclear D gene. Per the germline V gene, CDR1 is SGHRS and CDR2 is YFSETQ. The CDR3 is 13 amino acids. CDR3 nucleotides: TGCGCGCCCCCGGACGGGGTCAACTATGGCTACACCTTC. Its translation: CAPPDGVNYGYTF. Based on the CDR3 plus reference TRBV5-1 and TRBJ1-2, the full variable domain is KAGVTQTPRYLIKTRGQQVTLSCSPISGHRSVSWYQQTPGQGLQFLFEYFSETQRNKGNFPGRFSGRQFSNSRSEMNVSTLELGDSALYLCAPPDGVNYGYTFGSGTRLTVV.